A selection of T cell receptor beta chains follows, all from one sample in a study of blood T cells in healthy people across ages. TCRdb independently ran MiXCR on the 5' RACE reads; one entry per CDR3 protein. Among some 700,000 distinct CDR3 sequences, about a fifth were seen once, and the ten largest hold roughly a fifth. The material sequenced was blood. Receptors were obtained from a man between 65 and 79 years old in good health. Both conserved end residues are part of each CDR3. The order of the fields is clone size, V gene, J gene, D gene, CDR3 protein, CDR3 DNA. D genes are given only for firm matches. Expanded clones are given a class, and other clones once, few, many or no size at all.

>.|TRBV6-2/TRBV6-3|TRBJ2-5|TRBD2
CASSYYGGGETQYF
TGTGCCAGCAGTTACTACGGGGGAGGGGAGACCCAGTACTTC
>.|TRBV7-9|TRBJ1-1|TRBD1
CASSLTTGMTEAFF
TGTGCCAGCAGCCTCACGACAGGGATGACTGAAGCTTTCTTT
>many|TRBV5-4|TRBJ2-3|.
CASSSGADSTDTQYF
TGTGCCAGCAGCTCCGGAGCTGACTCCACAGATACGCAGTATTTT
>.|TRBV6-1|TRBJ2-1|TRBD2
CASSLGLAEHNEQFF
TGTGCCAGCAGCCTGGGACTAGCGGAACACAATGAGCAGTTCTTC
>many|TRBV5-1|TRBJ1-1|.
CASSLDGRTNTEAFF
TGCGCCAGCAGCTTGGACGGACGGACGAACACTGAAGCTTTCTTT
>few|TRBV5-1|TRBJ2-1|.
CASSKDPAAPHNEQFF
TGCGCCAGCAGCAAGGACCCGGCAGCTCCCCACAATGAGCAGTTCTTC
>.|TRBV7-8|TRBJ1-2|TRBD1
CASSLWQGADYGYTF
TGTGCCAGCAGCTTATGGCAGGGGGCGGACTATGGCTACACCTTC
>.|TRBV7-9|TRBJ1-6|.
CASSLALAETPFPLHF
TGTGCCAGCAGCTTAGCGCTGGCAGAGACCCCTTTTCCCCTCCACTTT
>.|TRBV7-2|TRBJ2-1|TRBD2
CASTQTSGPWNEQFF
TGTGCCAGCACCCAGACTAGCGGGCCTTGGAATGAGCAGTTCTTC
>.|TRBV4-1|TRBJ2-3|TRBD2
CASSQKLAGGPLGTDTQYF
TGCGCCAGCAGCCAGAAACTAGCGGGAGGGCCTCTCGGAACAGATACGCAGTATTTT
>.|TRBV29-1|TRBJ2-1|.
CSVKRRTDSPLNEQFF
TGCAGCGTTAAAAGGAGGACGGACAGCCCCCTCAATGAGCAGTTCTTC
>.|TRBV5-1|TRBJ1-5|.
CASSLSGRGGNQPQHF
TGCGCCAGCAGCTTGAGTGGTAGGGGGGGCAATCAGCCCCAGCATTTT
>few|TRBV20-1|TRBJ1-2|.
CSARRGFGGYTF
TGCAGTGCTAGAAGGGGCTTTGGGGGCTACACCTTC
>.|TRBV20-1|TRBJ2-1|TRBD2
CSAGAGNNEQFF
TGCAGTGCCGGAGCGGGGAACAATGAGCAGTTCTTC
>few|TRBV6-5|TRBJ1-3|TRBD1
CASSFDRGRNTIYF
TGTGCCAGCAGTTTCGACAGGGGGAGAAACACCATATATTTT
>.|TRBV29-1|TRBJ2-3|TRBD2
CSVAREAGGPTDTQYF
TGCAGCGTCGCAAGGGAGGCGGGAGGGCCGACAGATACGCAGTATTTT
>.|TRBV7-9|TRBJ2-3|.
CASSLALLWTSSTDTQYF
TGTGCCAGCAGCTTAGCGCTTCTTTGGACCTCTAGCACAGATACGCAGTATTTT
>few|TRBV12-3/TRBV12-4|TRBJ2-5|.
CASRNTPGETQYF
TGTGCCAGCAGGAACACCCCAGGCGAGACCCAGTACTTC
>.|TRBV7-2|TRBJ2-5|TRBD1
CASSLRDRTQETQYF
TGTGCCAGCAGCTTAAGGGACAGGACACAAGAGACCCAGTACTTC
>many|TRBV5-1|TRBJ2-1|TRBD1
CASSIGQGAYNEQFF
TGCGCCAGCAGCATTGGACAGGGGGCCTACAATGAGCAGTTCTTC
>few|TRBV9|TRBJ1-5|.
CASSVSGGANQPQHF
TGTGCCAGCAGCGTGAGTGGAGGGGCTAATCAGCCCCAGCATTTT
>.|TRBV12-3/TRBV12-4|TRBJ2-3|.
CASTLRASTDTQYF
TGTGCCAGCACCCTTAGGGCCTCCACAGATACGCAGTATTTT
>.|TRBV4-2|TRBJ2-2|TRBD2
CASSPQLAGKTGELFF
TGTGCCAGCAGCCCCCAACTAGCGGGGAAGACCGGGGAGCTGTTTTTT
>once|TRBV18|TRBJ2-1|TRBD1
CASSPRDSLSYNEQFF
TGTGCCAGCTCACCAAGGGACAGTCTCTCCTACAATGAGCAGTTCTTC
>.|TRBV28|TRBJ1-5|.
CGSQRPDQPQHF
TGCGGGAGTCAGCGACCTGATCAGCCCCAGCATTTT
>few|TRBV12-3/TRBV12-4|TRBJ1-2|.
CASSHQDRNYGYTF
TGTGCCAGCAGTCACCAGGACAGAAACTATGGCTACACCTTC
>few|TRBV7-2|TRBJ2-4|TRBD2
CASSLGAGPSGGAKNIQYF
TGTGCCAGCAGCTTAGGCGCAGGGCCTAGCGGGGGAGCCAAAAACATTCAGTACTTC
>few|TRBV20-1|TRBJ2-3|.
CSAREGGLGVRTQYF
TGCAGTGCTAGAGAGGGGGGTTTAGGGGTTCGTACGCAGTATTTT
>.|TRBV20-1|TRBJ2-1|.
CSACPPVSGHNEQFF
TGCAGTGCATGCCCCCCCGTTTCAGGGCACAATGAGCAGTTCTTC
>.|TRBV20-1|TRBJ2-3|.
CSARKLSTDTQYF
TGCAGTGCTAGAAAGCTTAGCACAGATACGCAGTATTTT
>many|TRBV5-6|TRBJ2-7|.
CASNPGHSYEQYF
TGTGCCAGCAATCCAGGGCACTCCTACGAGCAGTACTTC
>.|TRBV18|TRBJ2-3|.
CASSPQGRSTDTQYF
TGTGCCAGCTCACCCCAGGGGCGCTCCACAGATACGCAGTATTTT
>few|TRBV7-8|TRBJ2-1|.
CASSFRQRYNEQFF
TGTGCCAGCAGCTTCCGACAGAGGTACAATGAGCAGTTCTTC
>.|TRBV10-3|TRBJ2-5|TRBD1
CAIGNRGLETQYF
TGTGCCATCGGTAACAGGGGGCTGGAGACCCAGTACTTC
>few|TRBV6-5|TRBJ2-5|.
CASSRAWGQETQYF
TGTGCCAGCAGTAGAGCCTGGGGTCAAGAGACCCAGTACTTC
>.|TRBV12-3/TRBV12-4|TRBJ2-1|.
CASSRLSRGLYNEQFF
TGTGCCAGCAGTCGCCTATCCCGGGGACTCTACAATGAGCAGTTCTTC
>few|TRBV6-6|TRBJ2-5|TRBD2
CASSERGIFGETQYF
TGTGCCAGCAGCGAGCGGGGAATTTTCGGAGAGACCCAGTACTTC
>few|TRBV7-9|TRBJ1-2|TRBD1
CASSLTGTEFEGYTF
TGTGCCAGCAGCTTAACCGGGACAGAGTTTGAGGGCTACACCTTC
>.|TRBV7-9|TRBJ1-2|.
CASSLEGPANYGYTF
TGTGCCAGCAGCTTAGAGGGGCCGGCTAACTATGGCTACACCTTC
>.|TRBV19|TRBJ1-4|.
CASNQGNEKLFF
TGTGCCAGTAATCAGGGAAATGAAAAACTGTTTTTT
>many|TRBV6-5|TRBJ2-7|.
CASSYRTGGGQRRNEQYF
TGTGCCAGCAGTTACCGTACTGGAGGAGGTCAAAGGCGAAACGAGCAGTACTTC
>.|TRBV3-1|TRBJ1-2|.
CASSRTRRAPNYGYTF
TGTGCCAGCAGCCGCACCCGACGGGCCCCTAACTATGGCTACACCTTC
>many|TRBV5-1|TRBJ2-5|TRBD1
CASSLVQGAGETQYF
TGCGCCAGCAGCTTGGTTCAGGGGGCTGGAGAGACCCAGTACTTC
>.|TRBV7-9|TRBJ2-1|.
CASSQIYEQFF
TGTGCCAGCAGCCAGATCTATGAGCAGTTCTTC